The 20 T cell receptor beta chains below all came from one sample that was sequenced in a study of T cells in Graves' hyperthyroidism and ophthalmopathy. Using RNA transcripts as the source, TCR beta CDR3 regions were amplified. First-round RT-PCR of the TCR CDR3 relied on the HTBI primer set. One entry per CDR3 protein results from TCRdb running MiXCR on the multiplex PCR reads. Of over 650,000 distinct CDR3 sequences detected, around 17% appear once; the ten largest clones hold roughly 8%. The sequenced material came from blood. The receptors shown here come from a man younger than 35 with Graves' hyperthyroidism.

In its sample, this clonotype was seen many times. This chain joins TRBV18 and TRBJ1-2; unclear D gene. The CDR3 has 12 residues. From germline, CDR1 is KGHSH and CDR2 LQKENI. V lost 6 bases to trimming and J lost 2 bases, with 7 bases between them. CDR3: CASSERNYGYTF. CDR3 bases: TGTGCCAGCTCGGAAAGGAACTATGGCTACACCTTC.

This clonotype showed up many times. This rearrangement joins TRBV9 to TRBJ2-3; D possibly corresponds to TRBD2 (5 bases). CDR1 and CDR2 (germline): SGDLS, YYNGEE. Deletions cut 0 bases from V and 0 bases from J, with 11 bases between. The CDR3 is made up of 16 amino acids. The DNA of the CDR3 is TGTGCCAGCAGCGTAGCGTCCCTAGCCAGCACAGATACGCAGTATTTT. This codes for CASSVASLASTDTQYF.

This clonotype was observed a handful of times. The rearrangement uses TRBV28 and TRBJ2-7; weak D call: TRBD1 (6 bases). This CDR3 comprises 14 residues. The germline gives CDR1 MDHEN, CDR2 SYDVKM. V lost 3 bases to trimming and J lost 3 bases, with 12 bases between them. CDR3 amino acids: CASSFPDRVYEQYF. In DNA form, the CDR3 reads TGTGCCAGCAGTTTCCCGGACAGAGTCTACGAGCAGTACTTC.

This clonotype was detected many times. V gene TRBV3-1 combines with J gene TRBJ2-1; no definite D call. This CDR3 is 12 amino acids long. The V and J ends lost 1 base and 7 bases respectively, with 5 bases between them. Per the germline V gene, CDR1 is LGHDT and CDR2 is YNNKEL (reference sequence). CDR3 sequence: CASSQVANEQFF. The CDR3 region has the DNA TGTGCCAGCAGCCAAGTGGCGAATGAGCAGTTCTTC.

This clonotype was seen repeatedly, ten times or more. This chain links TRBV12-3 or TRBV12-4 with TRBJ2-5; possibly TRBD1 for D (5 bases). V lost 3 bases to trimming and J lost 5 bases, with 13 bases between them. This CDR3 comprises 14 residues. The CDR3 spells CASSFGQGMETQYF. CDR3 sequence (DNA): TGTGCCAGCAGTTTCGGTCAGGGAATGGAGACCCAGTACTTC.

This clonotype has just a few counts. The chain combines TRBV14 with TRBJ1-1; D is ambiguous. The V gene's germline CDR1 is SGHDN and CDR2 FVKESK. Trimming left V 0 bases short and J 4 bases short, with 6 bases between. This CDR3 spans 13 amino acids. The CDR3 reads CASSQEFGTEAFF. Here the CDR3 DNA reads TGTGCCAGCAGCCAAGAATTCGGCACTGAAGCTTTCTTT. The whole variable domain, filled in from reference TRBV14 and TRBJ1-1, reads EAGVTQFPSHSVIEKGQTVTLRCDPISGHDNLYWYRRVMGKEIKFLLHFVKESKQDESGMPNNRFLAERTGGTYSTLKVQPAELEDSGVYFCASSQEFGTEAFFGQGTRLTVV.

Ten or more counts support this clonotype. V is TRBV28 and J is TRBJ1-2; TRBD1 matches 8 bases. With V trimmed by 6 bases and J by 8 bases, 5 bases remained unmatched. From germline, CDR1 is MDHEN and CDR2 SYDVKM. The length of the CDR3 is 12 residues. Here the CDR3 DNA reads TGTGCCAGCAGCCTCACAGGGGGAGGCTACACCTTC. This gives the protein CASSLTGGGYTF.

This clonotype was recorded many times. The V call is TRBV28, the J call TRBJ2-1, with a possible D match to TRBD2 (5 bases). V lost 5 bases and J lost 12, with 11 bases in between. Per the germline V gene, CDR1 is MDHEN and CDR2 is SYDVKM. The CDR3 spans 11 residues. The CDR3 loop is CASSEEEGQFF. Written as DNA, the CDR3 is TGTGCCAGCAGTGAGGAGGAAGGGCAGTTCTTC. The full variable domain, its missing parts supplied by reference TRBV28 and TRBJ2-1, is DVKVTQSSRYLVKRTGEKVFLECVQDMDHENMFWYRQDPGLGLRLIYFSYDVKMKEKGDIPEGYSVSREKKERFSLILESASTNQTSMYLCASSEEEGQFFGPGTRLTVL.

The table lists this clonotype with a few counts. V usage is TRBV30 and J usage is TRBJ2-2, with TRBD2 matching 7 bases. V shed 5 bases and J 4 bases; nucleotides not matched to a gene: 7. Germline loops: CDR1 GTSNPN, CDR2 SVGIG (reference sequence). The CDR3 length is 14 residues. In nucleotides, the CDR3 is TGTGCCTGGGGAGCAGGGACTACCACCGGGGAGCTGTTTTTT. Its protein is CAWGAGTTTGELFF.

This clonotype appeared many times. An end of the junction does not agree with germline; a read error may underlie this. The chain is built from TRBV12-5 and TRBJ1-2; D is unresolved. Germline CDR1 reads LGHNT; CDR2 reads FRNRAP. This CDR3 has 13 amino acids. The CDR3 reads CASGLATLGGYTF. DNA of the CDR3: TGTGCTAGTGGCTTGGCCACCTTAGGAGGCTACACCTTC.

The chain uses TRBV28 and TRBJ2-7; 10 nucleotides line up with TRBD1. From germline, CDR1 is MDHEN and CDR2 SYDVKM. The CDR3 is made up of 13 amino acids. The V and J ends lost 8 bases and 7 bases, in that order; junction bases with no gene match: 8. Here the CDR3 reads CASGPGQGIEQYF. CDR3 bases: TGTGCCAGCGGACCGGGACAGGGGATAGAGCAGTACTTC.

This clonotype was counted between two and nine times. A much larger clone sits a single nucleotide away, making a read error possible. The DNA for the CDR3 is TGTGCCAGCAGCCCAGAAATGGGGGGATGGAGCGAGCAGTACTTC. This translates into CASSPEMGGWSEQYF. The V and J genes are TRBV5-5 and TRBJ2-7, with D possibly TRBD2 on 6 matching bases. CDR1 and CDR2 (germline): SGHKS, YYEKEE (reference sequence). The CDR3 contains 15 residues. V lost 4 bases and J lost 6, with 20 bases in between.

This clonotype was recorded many times. V gene TRBV18 combines with J gene TRBJ1-1; D gene ambiguous. Trimming cost V 6 bases and J 1 base, with 6 bases left between them. The CDR3 has 12 residues. Germline V gene data show CDR1 as KGHSH and CDR2 as LQKENI. The CDR3 region is CASSPKNTEAFF. The CDR3 DNA reads as TGTGCCAGCTCTCCGAAGAACACTGAAGCTTTCTTT.

Ten or more counts support this clonotype. The chain is built from TRBV7-2 and TRBJ2-3; D is ambiguous. Trimming removed 3 bases from V and 4 bases from J, with 5 bases in between. The germline gives CDR1 SGHTA, CDR2 FQGNSA. The CDR3 consists of 12 residues. The CDR3 loop is CASSFRSDTQYF. DNA for the CDR3: TGTGCCAGCAGCTTTAGATCAGATACGCAGTATTTT.

The rearrangement joins TRBV27 to TRBJ2-4; D gene uncertain. CDR1 is MNHEY, CDR2 SMNVEV, per germline (reference sequence). The germline V and J ends were trimmed by 9 bases and 7 bases, with 16 bases remaining between them. There are 13 residues in the CDR3. The CDR3 coding sequence is TGTGCCAGTAGTCGCCTGGAGAGGAACATTCAGTACTTC. Translating gives CASSRLERNIQYF.

The chain employs TRBV4-2 and TRBJ2-5; 13 positions match TRBD2. Germline V lookup: CDR1 LGHNA, CDR2 YNFKEQ. The V gene end was trimmed by 3 bases and the J gene end by 4 bases; junction bases not matched to a gene: 8. The CDR3 is made up of 17 amino acids. This CDR3 is CASSQQLAGGLLETQYF. As DNA, the CDR3 is TGTGCCAGCAGCCAGCAACTAGCGGGAGGGCTGTTAGAGACCCAGTACTTC.

At least ten counts were recorded for this clonotype. The chain combines TRBV18 with TRBJ2-1, with D uncertain. V was clipped by 3 bases and J by 5 bases, with 11 bases between them. The CDR3 contains 14 residues. Germline V CDR1 and CDR2: KGHSH, LQKENI. Written as DNA, the CDR3 is TGTGCCAGCTCACCCTCTTTAGGCGACAATGAGCAGTTCTTC. Encoded protein: CASSPSLGDNEQFF.

To note about this clonotype: This sequence may be a read error, since a much larger clone differs from it by one base. The rearrangement uses TRBV2 and TRBJ2-2, with a tentative D call TRBD2 (6 bases). The V and J ends lost 11 bases and 5 bases respectively, with 12 bases between them. Germline V gene lookup returns CDR1 SNHLY and CDR2 FYNNEI. CDR3 length equals 12 residues. CDR3 protein: CAAGGVTGELFF. CDR3 in DNA: TGTGCCGCCGGCGGGGTAACCGGGGAGCTGTTTTTT. The full variable domain, completed using reference TRBV2 and TRBJ2-2, is EPEVTQTPSHQVTQMGQEVILRCVPISNHLYFYWYRQILGQKVEFLVSFYNNEISEKSEIFDDQFSVERPDGSNFTLKIRSTKLEDSAMYFCAAGGVTGELFFGEGSRLTVL.

This clonotype was seen a handful of times. CDR3 residues: CASSGPSGRKFF. The CDR3 DNA is TGTGCCAGCAGTGGCCCTAGCGGGAGAAAGTTCTTC. The chain links TRBV2 to TRBJ2-1, with TRBD2 matching over 10 bases. V trimming: 4 bases; J trimming: 14 bases; junction bases outside the gene matches: 5. CDR1 SNHLY and CDR2 FYNNEI come from the germline V gene. CDR3 length: 12 amino acids.

In its sample, this clonotype was seen many times. The gene calls are TRBV7-2 and TRBJ2-7, with 15 positions matching TRBD2. After removal of 6 bases from V and 6 bases from J, the junction contained 3 bases not matched to a gene. The CDR3 spans 14 residues. Germline assignment: CDR1 SGHTA and CDR2 FQGNSA. The CDR3 spells CASSSGLAGGEQYF. CDR3 coding DNA: TGTGCCAGCAGTTCGGGACTAGCGGGAGGCGAGCAGTACTTC.